This passage covers 29 T cell receptor beta chains from one sample sequenced in a study of molecular identifiers for immune sequencing clone quantification. TCRdb analysed the PCR reads with MiXCR anew, one entry per CDR3 protein. The data show more than 9,500 distinct CDR3 sequences, with 15% to 20% seen just once and approximately 1.5% held by the top ten. Specimen: naive CD8+ T cells from blood, with Jurkat cell RNA spiked in. The subset was: FACS-sorted CD8+CD4-CCR7+CD45RA+ naive T cells. The receptor set was obtained from a human donor in good health. Some libraries in this study had Jurkat cell RNA spiked in.

This clonotype was recorded at least ten times. J is TRBJ1-2 and V is TRBV12-3 or TRBV12-4; D call uncertain. CDR3 length: 14 amino acids. Trimming stripped 3 bases from V and 2 bases from J, with 10 bases between. CDR3 in amino acids: CASSLWRSNYGYTF. For the CDR3, the DNA is TGTGCCAGCAGTTTGTGGCGGAGCAACTATGGCTACACCTTC.

This clonotype showed up many times. The chain is built from TRBV10-2 and TRBJ1-2; perhaps TRBD1 as D (5 bases). The V and J ends lost 8 bases and 4 bases respectively, with 17 bases between them. CDR1 is WSHSY, CDR2 SAAADI, per germline. This CDR3 contains 14 residues. The CDR3 loop is CASGNLGESYGYTF. The CDR3 DNA is TGCGCCAGCGGGAACTTGGGGGAATCCTATGGCTACACCTTC.

By sample share, this clonotype is medium-sized. The V gene is TRBV20-1, the J gene TRBJ1-1; D may be TRBD1 (6 bases). CDR1 DFQATT and CDR2 SNEGSKA come from the germline V gene (reference sequence). V shed 5 bases and J shed 5 bases, with 15 bases lying between them. This CDR3 is 13 amino acids long. The CDR3 sequence: CSAHRGARTEAFF. The CDR3 DNA sequence: TGCAGTGCTCATCGGGGGGCGCGGACTGAAGCTTTCTTT.

On this clonotype itself: Since a much larger clone is just one base distant, this may be a read error. J is TRBJ2-3 and V is TRBV10-1; D is unclear. The V gene lost 11 bases and the J gene lost 0 bases, with 12 bases spanning the gap. This CDR3 is built from 13 residues. Germline V gene lookup returns CDR1 WNHNN and CDR2 SYGVQD (reference sequence). DNA of the CDR3: TGCGCCGGCAAGGGCTATAGCACAGATACGCAGTATTTT. It yields the protein CAGKGYSTDTQYF.

Comments on this clonotype: This may arise from a read error, as a much more abundant clone is one base away. The chain couples TRBV7-9 to TRBJ2-7; unclear D gene. The germline V gene encodes CDR1 SEHNR and CDR2 FQNEAQ (reference sequence). This CDR3 comprises 14 residues. Trimming removed 8 bases at V and 3 bases at J, with 17 bases between. The CDR3 reads CASGQANKRYEQYF. DNA for the CDR3: TGTGCCAGCGGCCAAGCGAACAAACGCTACGAGCAGTACTTC.

As regards this clonotype: This may stem from a read error, because a much larger clone lies one nucleotide away. The chain employs TRBV28 and TRBJ2-3; possible D gene TRBD2, 6 bases. The germline gives CDR1 MDHEN, CDR2 SYDVKM. The ends were cut back, 3 bases at V and 2 bases at J, with 15 bases in the middle. The CDR3 is 16 residues long. The CDR3 protein is CASSLGGAAFTDTQYF. CDR3 in DNA: TGTGCCAGCAGTTTGGGCGGGGCCGCTTTCACAGATACGCAGTATTTT.

A word on this clonotype: This may be a read error: a much more frequent sequence differs by one nucleotide. The chain has TRBV27 and TRBJ2-6, with D maybe TRBD1 (6 bases). Germline V gene sequence: CDR1 MNHEY, CDR2 SMNVEV (reference sequence). This CDR3 region has 16 residues. The CDR3 is CASSRGQISGANDLTF. The CDR3 region has the DNA TGTGCCAGCAGCCGGGGACAAATCTCTGGGGCCAACGACCTGACTTTC.

This clonotype is judged medium-sized. This chain uses TRBV14 with TRBJ2-3; no firm D call. This CDR3 comprises 14 residues. Germline V gene data show CDR1 as SGHDN and CDR2 as FVKESK. Trimming shortened V by 4 bases and J by 4 bases, and 12 bases separated the two germline ends. DNA of the CDR3: TGTGCCAGCAGCCCGATTCGACTCGCAGATACGCAGTATTTT. Its protein product is CASSPIRLADTQYF.

In its sample, this clonotype is medium-sized (0.01 to 0.1%). The chain employs TRBV3-1 and TRBJ2-7, with D possibly being TRBD2 (5 bases). CDR1 is LGHDT and CDR2 is YNNKEL in the germline V gene (reference sequence). Deletions cut 8 bases from V and 2 bases from J, with 10 bases between. The length of the CDR3 is 12 residues. As DNA, the CDR3 is TGTGCCAGCGAGGCCGGGACCTACGAGCAGTACTTC. Translation: CASEAGTYEQYF.

Of note for this clonotype: A much larger clone sits a single nucleotide away, making a read error possible. Lacking the conserved final phenylalanine or tryptophan, this CDR3 likely reflects a read error. V is TRBV27 and J is TRBJ2-3; 9 bases line up with TRBD1. The CDR3 covers 15 residues. Germline loops: CDR1 MNHEY, CDR2 SMNVEV (reference sequence). V gave up 1 base and J gave up 5 bases; unmatched junction bases: 4. The DNA of the CDR3 is TGTGCCAGCAGTTTATATGGGACAGGGTTAGATACGCAGTATGTT. Its translation is CASSLYGTGLDTQYV.

The table lists this clonotype with many counts. The gene calls are TRBV7-6 and TRBJ2-2; D is unresolved. CDR1 and CDR2 from the germline V gene are SGHVS and FNYEAQ. The CDR3 length is 12 residues. With 4 bases removed from V and 3 bases from J, the gap between germline ends came to 3 bases. Here the CDR3 DNA reads TGTGCCAGCAGCTCTCACACCGGGGAGCTGTTTTTT. Amino acids: CASSSHTGELFF.

This clonotype has a handful of counts. A much bigger clone sits one base away, suggesting this may be a read error. The chain links TRBV27 to TRBJ2-2; maybe TRBD2 (5 bases). Germline V CDR1 and CDR2: MNHEY, SMNVEV (reference sequence). The CDR3 has 13 residues. In nucleotides, the CDR3 is TGTGCCAGCAGAAACAGCTACACCGGGGAGCGGTTTTTT. It specifies CASRNSYTGERFF.

This clonotype was counted a few times. The V and J genes are TRBV6-9 and TRBJ2-5, with 12 bases matching TRBD2. The CDR3 spans 16 residues. Germline trimming cut 10 bases from V and 4 bases from J; bases unmatched to any gene: 13. Germline V gene data show CDR1 as MNHGY and CDR2 as SVAAGI. CDR3 region: CATLQPSGREGETQYF. CDR3 DNA: TGTGCCACACTCCAACCTAGCGGGAGGGAAGGAGAGACCCAGTACTTC.

This clonotype was detected only a few times. A single base separates this from a much larger clone, so it may be a read error. This chain connects TRBV12-3 or TRBV12-4 to TRBJ1-2; D gene unclear. The CDR3 contains 14 residues. The germline V and J ends were trimmed by 1 base and 3 bases, with 9 bases remaining between them. The CDR3 DNA is TGTGCCAGCAGTTTAGTAGTACCCGACTATGGCTACACCTTC. Residues: CASSLVVPDYGYTF.

This clonotype is medium-sized by share. This sequence joins TRBV24-1 and TRBJ2-1; 11 nucleotides line up with TRBD2. CDR1 is KGHDR and CDR2 is SFDVKD in the germline V gene. This CDR3 region has 19 residues. Losses at the gene ends were 1 base for V and 0 bases for J; bases not matched to a gene: 7. CDR3: CATSDLGLAGRRSYNEQFF. The CDR3 DNA follows: TGTGCCACCAGTGATTTAGGACTAGCGGGCCGCCGCTCCTACAATGAGCAGTTCTTC.

This clonotype is labeled as medium-sized. This chain uses TRBV5-1 with TRBJ2-3, with TRBD2 identical over 10 bases. Germline-derived CDR1 and CDR2 are SGHRS and YFSETQ. There are 19 residues in the CDR3. Unmatched junction bases numbered 14, after V lost 1 base and J lost 3 bases. This chain's CDR3 is CASSLSPLSSGRLTDTQYF. In DNA form, the CDR3 reads TGCGCCAGCAGCTTGAGCCCGCTGTCTAGCGGGAGATTAACAGATACGCAGTATTTT.

This clonotype has only a few counts. The rearrangement links TRBV5-5 to TRBJ1-6; D unresolved. The CDR3 is 15 amino acids. Deletions cut 1 base from V and 5 bases from J, with 10 bases between. Germline V gene sequence: CDR1 SGHKS, CDR2 YYEKEE (reference sequence). The CDR3 DNA is TGTGCCAGCAGCTTGAGGGTGGACGATAATTCACCCCTCCACTTT. Its protein is CASSLRVDDNSPLHF.

This clonotype has ten or more counts. The chain combines TRBV29-1 with TRBJ1-1, with D unclear. This CDR3 region has 13 residues. Germline loops: CDR1 SQVTM, CDR2 ANQGSEA. Trimming cost V 3 bases and J 1 base, with 9 bases left between them. The CDR3 coding sequence is TGCAGCGTTGACGGGGTTAGGAACACTGAAGCTTTCTTT. Translation gives CSVDGVRNTEAFF.

A remark on this clonotype: With a much larger clone just one base away, this may be a read error. The CDR3 end shows no conserved phenylalanine or tryptophan, and so a read error is likely. The chain combines TRBV10-3 with TRBJ2-7, with unresolved D. Trimming removed 4 bases at V and 3 bases at J, with 13 bases between. Germline lookup yields CDR1 ENHRY and CDR2 SYGVKD. The CDR3 consists of 14 residues. The DNA for the CDR3 is TGTGCCATCAGTGCTACGACTGGCGGCTACGAGCAGTACCTC. Protein: CAISATTGGYEQYL.

This rearrangement joins TRBV20-1 to TRBJ2-7; no reliable D call. The CDR3 length is 13 residues. Trimming removed 4 bases at V and 0 bases at J, with 10 bases between. Per the germline V gene, CDR1 is DFQATT and CDR2 is SNEGSKA (reference sequence). The CDR3 bases are TGCAGTGCTAACCTACATAGCTCCTACGAGCAGTACTTC. It translates to CSANLHSSYEQYF.

This clonotype was counted ten times or more. J is TRBJ1-5 and V is TRBV5-5; 10 positions match TRBD1. V lost 4 bases to trimming and J lost 1 base; unmatched junction nucleotides: 5. Per germline, CDR1 SGHKS and CDR2 YYEKEE (reference sequence). The CDR3 is 16 residues long. The CDR3 DNA reads TGTGCCAGCAGCGATTGGACAGGGGGAAGCAATCAGCCCCAGCATTTT. Residues: CASSDWTGGSNQPQHF.

This clonotype is medium-sized. The rearrangement joins TRBV29-1 to TRBJ2-3; D not resolved. V shed 1 base and J shed 1 base, with 9 bases lying between them. CDR1 SQVTM and CDR2 ANQGSEA come from the germline V gene. The CDR3 runs 14 residues. The CDR3 DNA sequence: TGCAGCGTTGAAGTGGCAGGCCGCACAGATACGCAGTATTTT. Protein product: CSVEVAGRTDTQYF.

This clonotype ranks as medium-sized. This chain links TRBV28 with TRBJ2-3; D remains ambiguous. Trimming removed 3 bases from V and 0 bases from J, with 10 bases in between. The CDR3 has 15 amino acids. The germline gives CDR1 MDHEN, CDR2 SYDVKM. CDR3 bases: TGTGCCAGCAGTTTCGGTCTAGTTAGCACAGATACGCAGTATTTT. The encoded protein is CASSFGLVSTDTQYF.

A note on this clonotype: This sequence may be a read error, since a much larger clone differs from it by one base. The chain joins TRBV2 to TRBJ1-1; D unclear. Germline CDR1 and CDR2: SNHLY and FYNNEI. Trimming took off 3 bases at V and 6 bases at J, with 14 bases between the two ends. The CDR3 is 14 residues long. The CDR3 bases are TGTGCCAGCAGTGAGGGGAGGGTTGGCGCTGAAGCTTTCTTT. Translating gives CASSEGRVGAEAFF.

This clonotype was found many times. This chain joins TRBV7-9 and TRBJ2-7, with unresolved D. The germline V and J ends were trimmed by 4 bases and 2 bases, with 3 bases remaining between them. Germline V lookup: CDR1 SEHNR, CDR2 FQNEAQ (reference sequence). The length of the CDR3 is 11 residues. In nucleotides, the CDR3 is TGTGCCAGCAGCTCGACCTACGAGCAGTACTTC. The encoded protein is CASSSTYEQYF.

By its share, this clonotype is medium-sized. V gene TRBV20-1 combines with J gene TRBJ1-1, with 12 positions matching TRBD1. CDR3 size: 16 residues. J lost 1 base, V lost 0 bases, and 3 bases had no gene match. The V gene's germline CDR1 is DFQATT and CDR2 SNEGSKA (reference sequence). The CDR3 loop reads CSARDVGQGANTEAFF. The DNA for the CDR3 is TGCAGTGCTAGAGATGTGGGACAGGGGGCGAACACTGAAGCTTTCTTT.

This clonotype was seen a handful of times. The CDR3 nucleotides read TGTGCCAGCAGAGGACTAGCGGGAAGGCTAGGCTACGAGCAGTACTTC. Translating gives CASRGLAGRLGYEQYF. The J gene is TRBJ2-7, the V gene TRBV6-5; 12 bases are a match to TRBD2. The CDR3 has 16 residues. Germline lookup yields CDR1 MNHEY and CDR2 SVGAGI. With 6 bases clipped from V and 3 bases from J, the junction kept 9 bases outside the gene matches.

This clonotype was seen at least ten times. The CDR3 sequence: CASTPFGQGQQYF. In DNA, the CDR3 is TGTGCCAGCACTCCCTTCGGACAGGGGCAGCAGTACTTC. The rearrangement links TRBV6-5 to TRBJ2-7, with TRBD1 matching over 9 bases. Germline V gene lookup returns CDR1 MNHEY and CDR2 SVGAGI. The CDR3 sequence is 13 residues long. The V and J ends lost 7 bases and 8 bases, in that order; junction bases with no gene match: 9.

As regards this clonotype: A clone one base away is much larger, so this may be a read error. No conserved phenylalanine or tryptophan ends this CDR3, so it is likely a read error. The chain carries TRBV9 and TRBJ2-7; D is unclear. Germline values: CDR1 SGDLS, CDR2 YYNGEE. CDR3 length equals 13 residues. V dropped 3 bases and J dropped 7 bases, with 14 bases sitting between them. CDR3 loop: CASSEGGLGEQYL. For the CDR3, the DNA is TGTGCCAGCAGCGAAGGTGGGCTCGGGGAGCAGTACCTC.